The rows below give T cell receptor beta chains drawn from one sample of a study of blood T cells in healthy people across ages. MiXCR, applied by TCRdb to the 5' RACE reads, yields one record per CDR3 protein. Counted here are 1.5 million to 2 million distinct CDR3 sequences, roughly two fifths occurring once; the ten biggest clones make up 20% to 25%. Sequenced sample: blood. The receptors were sampled from a human donor in good health. Both conserved end residues are part of each CDR3. The order of the fields is J gene, D gene, clone size, V gene, CDR3 protein, CDR3 DNA. The D gene is left open where the match is weak. Not every row has a clone size; where given, it reads once, few, many or a size class.

j_call: TRBJ1-1; d_call: -; clone_size: -; v_call: TRBV6-5; cdr3_aa: CASSYSGGFDTEAFF; cdr3_nt: TGTGCCAGCAGTTACTCTGGGGGGTTCGACACTGAAGCTTTCTTT
j_call: TRBJ1-4; d_call: TRBD1; clone_size: -; v_call: TRBV7-8; cdr3_aa: CASSLGPGGRGSNEKLFF; cdr3_nt: TGTGCCAGCAGCTTAGGGCCAGGGGGCCGTGGGAGTAATGAAAAACTGTTTTTT
j_call: TRBJ2-1; d_call: -; clone_size: few; v_call: TRBV9; cdr3_aa: CASSVTGINEQFF; cdr3_nt: TGTGCCAGCAGCGTAACAGGGATCAATGAGCAGTTCTTC
j_call: TRBJ1-5; d_call: -; clone_size: few; v_call: TRBV6-2/TRBV6-3; cdr3_aa: CASRRIHRSGQNQPQHF; cdr3_nt: TGTGCCAGCAGACGGATCCATCGCTCGGGGCAAAATCAGCCCCAGCATTTT
j_call: TRBJ2-1; d_call: -; clone_size: -; v_call: TRBV29-1; cdr3_aa: CSPGFGNEQFF; cdr3_nt: TGCAGCCCCGGATTTGGGAATGAGCAGTTCTTC
j_call: TRBJ1-2; d_call: TRBD1; clone_size: -; v_call: TRBV6-5; cdr3_aa: CASSLKLGQGGGSNYGYTF; cdr3_nt: TGTGCCAGCAGTTTAAAACTAGGACAGGGGGGCGGATCTAACTATGGCTACACCTTC
j_call: TRBJ1-2; d_call: -; clone_size: few; v_call: TRBV29-1; cdr3_aa: CSDSRYYGYTF; cdr3_nt: TGCAGCGACTCCCGGTACTATGGCTACACCTTC
j_call: TRBJ2-7; d_call: -; clone_size: -; v_call: TRBV29-1; cdr3_aa: CSVGRTVSYEQYF; cdr3_nt: TGCAGCGTGGGGAGGACAGTCTCCTACGAGCAGTACTTC
j_call: TRBJ2-7; d_call: -; clone_size: few; v_call: TRBV4-2; cdr3_aa: CASSPRNRLYEQYF; cdr3_nt: TGTGCCAGCAGCCCACGGAACAGACTATACGAGCAGTACTTC
j_call: TRBJ2-1; d_call: -; clone_size: -; v_call: TRBV7-8; cdr3_aa: CASSWDTGGGNEQFF; cdr3_nt: TGTGCCAGCAGCTGGGATACAGGGGGAGGGAATGAGCAGTTCTTC
j_call: TRBJ2-1; d_call: TRBD2; clone_size: -; v_call: TRBV5-1; cdr3_aa: CASSLGLAGGWSSYNEQFF; cdr3_nt: TGCGCCAGCAGCCTCGGACTAGCGGGGGGCTGGAGCTCCTACAATGAGCAGTTCTTC
j_call: TRBJ2-3; d_call: TRBD1; clone_size: -; v_call: TRBV5-1; cdr3_aa: CASSAMGQPFTDTQYF; cdr3_nt: TGCGCCAGCAGCGCAATGGGACAGCCATTCACAGATACGCAGTATTTT
j_call: TRBJ2-1; d_call: -; clone_size: few; v_call: TRBV19; cdr3_aa: CASSIAGTSNEQFF; cdr3_nt: TGTGCCAGTAGTATAGCGGGAACGAGCAATGAGCAGTTCTTC
j_call: TRBJ2-1; d_call: TRBD2; clone_size: few; v_call: TRBV20-1; cdr3_aa: CSARDSGGATNEQFF; cdr3_nt: TGCAGTGCTAGAGATAGCGGGGGGGCAACGAATGAGCAGTTCTTC
j_call: TRBJ2-3; d_call: -; clone_size: -; v_call: TRBV4-2; cdr3_aa: CASSHGRAVGTDTQYF; cdr3_nt: TGTGCCAGCAGCCATGGCCGGGCAGTCGGCACAGATACGCAGTATTTT
j_call: TRBJ1-2; d_call: -; clone_size: -; v_call: TRBV7-2; cdr3_aa: CASSLVGPGSGYTF; cdr3_nt: TGTGCCAGCAGCTTAGTCGGACCGGGCTCTGGCTACACCTTC
j_call: TRBJ2-5; d_call: TRBD2; clone_size: -; v_call: TRBV4-2; cdr3_aa: CASSQDGHGTSGGGKTQYF; cdr3_nt: TGTGCCAGCAGCCAAGACGGGCATGGGACTAGCGGGGGGGGTAAGACCCAGTACTTC
j_call: TRBJ1-2; d_call: -; clone_size: -; v_call: TRBV6-1; cdr3_aa: CASGIRGAATNYGYTF; cdr3_nt: TGTGCCAGCGGGATTCGTGGGGCGGCAACTAACTATGGCTACACCTTC
j_call: TRBJ2-2; d_call: -; clone_size: few; v_call: TRBV6-2/TRBV6-3; cdr3_aa: CASSSAPGELFF; cdr3_nt: TGTGCCAGCAGTTCCGCGCCCGGGGAGCTGTTTTTT
j_call: TRBJ2-3; d_call: -; clone_size: -; v_call: TRBV4-3; cdr3_aa: CASSQDLRGRDTQYF; cdr3_nt: TGCGCCAGCAGCCAAGATCTCCGGGGGCGAGATACGCAGTATTTT
j_call: TRBJ2-5; d_call: -; clone_size: many; v_call: TRBV7-6; cdr3_aa: CASSLGDTELPQETQYF; cdr3_nt: TGTGCCAGCAGCTTAGGAGACACCGAACTCCCCCAAGAGACCCAGTACTTC
j_call: TRBJ2-1; d_call: -; clone_size: few; v_call: TRBV12-3/TRBV12-4; cdr3_aa: CASSFRRPLSSYNEQFF; cdr3_nt: TGTGCCAGCAGTTTTCGGAGACCTCTCAGCTCCTACAATGAGCAGTTCTTC
j_call: TRBJ2-7; d_call: -; clone_size: -; v_call: TRBV30; cdr3_aa: CALEPGNSYEQYF; cdr3_nt: TGTGCCCTGGAACCCGGGAACTCCTACGAGCAGTACTTC
j_call: TRBJ2-7; d_call: TRBD1; clone_size: -; v_call: TRBV29-1; cdr3_aa: CSVEGTGYNEQYF; cdr3_nt: TGCAGCGTTGAAGGGACAGGGTATAATGAGCAGTACTTC
j_call: TRBJ2-6; d_call: -; clone_size: -; v_call: TRBV24-1; cdr3_aa: CAIGDRQTISSGANVLTF; cdr3_nt: TGTGCCATCGGTGACCGACAGACAATAAGCTCTGGGGCCAACGTCCTGACTTTC
j_call: TRBJ1-1; d_call: TRBD1; clone_size: -; v_call: TRBV6-2/TRBV6-3; cdr3_aa: CASRARQGGNTEAFF; cdr3_nt: TGTGCCAGCAGGGCTAGACAGGGAGGGAACACTGAAGCTTTCTTT
j_call: TRBJ1-2; d_call: -; clone_size: once; v_call: TRBV6-1; cdr3_aa: CAGSDRSYGYTF; cdr3_nt: TGTGCCGGCAGTGATAGGAGCTATGGCTACACCTTC
j_call: TRBJ2-1; d_call: TRBD2; clone_size: few; v_call: TRBV20-1; cdr3_aa: CSARGIVDWGRGTSGYNEQFF; cdr3_nt: TGCAGTGCCAGGGGGATCGTAGATTGGGGGCGTGGGACTAGCGGGTACAATGAGCAGTTCTTC
j_call: TRBJ1-5; d_call: -; clone_size: -; v_call: TRBV6-1; cdr3_aa: CASSETGPNQPQHF; cdr3_nt: TGTGCCAGCAGTGAAACAGGGCCTAATCAGCCCCAGCATTTT
j_call: TRBJ2-5; d_call: -; clone_size: once; v_call: TRBV3-1; cdr3_aa: CASREQGGLETQYF; cdr3_nt: TGTGCCAGCAGAGAGCAGGGAGGACTGGAGACCCAGTACTTC
j_call: TRBJ2-1; d_call: TRBD2; clone_size: -; v_call: TRBV11-2; cdr3_aa: CASSLVASGGLYNEQFF; cdr3_nt: TGTGCCAGCAGCTTAGTTGCTAGCGGGGGCCTGTACAATGAGCAGTTCTTC
j_call: TRBJ2-7; d_call: -; clone_size: -; v_call: TRBV28; cdr3_aa: CASRTIGGEQYF; cdr3_nt: TGTGCCAGCAGGACTATCGGGGGCGAGCAGTACTTC
j_call: TRBJ1-2; d_call: -; clone_size: few; v_call: TRBV27; cdr3_aa: CASSSLNAQGRAYGYTF; cdr3_nt: TGTGCCAGCAGTTCCCTTAACGCTCAGGGACGGGCCTATGGCTACACCTTC
j_call: TRBJ2-2; d_call: -; clone_size: once; v_call: TRBV20-1; cdr3_aa: CSAQWGGTTGELFF; cdr3_nt: TGCAGTGCGCAGTGGGGGGGCACGACCGGGGAGCTGTTTTTT
j_call: TRBJ2-1; d_call: -; clone_size: -; v_call: TRBV12-3/TRBV12-4; cdr3_aa: CASRKAVKSYEQFF; cdr3_nt: TGTGCCAGCAGGAAAGCGGTGAAATCCTACGAGCAGTTCTTC
j_call: TRBJ1-1; d_call: -; clone_size: -; v_call: TRBV20-1; cdr3_aa: CSAREPPGEAFF; cdr3_nt: TGCAGTGCTAGAGAACCACCAGGGGAAGCTTTCTTT
j_call: TRBJ2-5; d_call: -; clone_size: -; v_call: TRBV5-1; cdr3_aa: CASSPQVGAEETQYF; cdr3_nt: TGCGCCAGCAGCCCCCAGGTGGGGGCCGAAGAGACCCAGTACTTC
j_call: TRBJ2-2; d_call: -; clone_size: -; v_call: TRBV2; cdr3_aa: CASSEDRAGELFF; cdr3_nt: TGTGCCAGCAGTGAAGACAGGGCCGGGGAGCTGTTTTTT
j_call: TRBJ1-2; d_call: -; clone_size: -; v_call: TRBV15; cdr3_aa: CATSPDNSYGYTF; cdr3_nt: TGTGCCACTAGCCCTGACAATAGCTATGGCTACACCTTC
j_call: TRBJ2-1; d_call: TRBD1; clone_size: few; v_call: TRBV7-3; cdr3_aa: CASSSGTGQFF; cdr3_nt: TGTGCCAGCAGCTCCGGGACAGGGCAGTTCTTC
j_call: TRBJ2-5; d_call: -; clone_size: -; v_call: TRBV12-3/TRBV12-4; cdr3_aa: CASSLGRAGTQYF; cdr3_nt: TGTGCCAGCAGTCTTGGTCGGGCGGGGACCCAGTACTTC
j_call: TRBJ2-5; d_call: -; clone_size: -; v_call: TRBV29-1; cdr3_aa: CSVEEKLTRETQYF; cdr3_nt: TGCAGCGTTGAAGAGAAACTAACACGGGAGACCCAGTACTTC
j_call: TRBJ1-1; d_call: -; clone_size: -; v_call: TRBV5-5; cdr3_aa: CASRSLGTEAFF; cdr3_nt: TGTGCCAGCAGATCGTTAGGCACTGAAGCTTTCTTT
j_call: TRBJ2-3; d_call: TRBD2; clone_size: -; v_call: TRBV7-3; cdr3_aa: CASSAHLMVAGGLTGTQYF; cdr3_nt: TGTGCCAGCAGCGCCCACCTTATGGTTGCGGGGGGATTGACAGGTACGCAGTATTTT
j_call: TRBJ2-1; d_call: -; clone_size: few; v_call: TRBV10-3; cdr3_aa: CAIREGAYNEQFF; cdr3_nt: TGTGCCATCAGGGAAGGAGCCTACAATGAGCAGTTCTTC
j_call: TRBJ2-3; d_call: -; clone_size: -; v_call: TRBV12-3/TRBV12-4; cdr3_aa: CASSPRLVFTDTQYF; cdr3_nt: TGTGCCAGCAGTCCCAGACTAGTTTTCACAGATACGCAGTATTTT
j_call: TRBJ2-7; d_call: TRBD1; clone_size: few; v_call: TRBV5-1; cdr3_aa: CASSHRPGRQGPATQYF; cdr3_nt: TGCGCCAGCAGCCATCGGCCAGGCCGACAGGGCCCTGCAACCCAGTACTTC
j_call: TRBJ2-7; d_call: TRBD1; clone_size: -; v_call: TRBV7-9; cdr3_aa: CTSSLVTGAYEQYF; cdr3_nt: TGTACCAGCAGCTTAGTAACAGGGGCCTACGAGCAGTACTTC
j_call: TRBJ2-5; d_call: -; clone_size: few; v_call: TRBV5-1; cdr3_aa: CASSALRGYQETQYF; cdr3_nt: TGCGCCAGCAGCGCCCTACGAGGGTACCAAGAGACCCAGTACTTC
j_call: TRBJ2-1; d_call: TRBD1; clone_size: -; v_call: TRBV12-3/TRBV12-4; cdr3_aa: CAIGPPPGQGRNLQTQFF; cdr3_nt: TGTGCCATAGGGCCACCCCCGGGACAGGGAAGGAATCTACAGACCCAGTTCTTC
j_call: TRBJ2-3; d_call: -; clone_size: -; v_call: TRBV7-3; cdr3_aa: CASSLYGPTYSTDTQYF; cdr3_nt: TGTGCCAGCAGCCTTTATGGGCCTACATATAGCACAGATACGCAGTATTTT
j_call: TRBJ1-6; d_call: -; clone_size: -; v_call: TRBV5-6; cdr3_aa: CASSSGILSNSPLHF; cdr3_nt: TGTGCCAGCAGCTCCGGAATCCTGAGTAATTCACCCCTCCACTTT
j_call: TRBJ1-2; d_call: TRBD1; clone_size: -; v_call: TRBV7-9; cdr3_aa: CASSHRDRGGYTF; cdr3_nt: TGTGCCAGCAGCCACCGGGACAGGGGGGGCTACACCTTC
j_call: TRBJ2-1; d_call: -; clone_size: -; v_call: TRBV20-1; cdr3_aa: CNASSRAGSFNEQFF; cdr3_nt: TGCAATGCTAGTTCGCGCGCGGGGAGCTTCAATGAGCAGTTCTTC